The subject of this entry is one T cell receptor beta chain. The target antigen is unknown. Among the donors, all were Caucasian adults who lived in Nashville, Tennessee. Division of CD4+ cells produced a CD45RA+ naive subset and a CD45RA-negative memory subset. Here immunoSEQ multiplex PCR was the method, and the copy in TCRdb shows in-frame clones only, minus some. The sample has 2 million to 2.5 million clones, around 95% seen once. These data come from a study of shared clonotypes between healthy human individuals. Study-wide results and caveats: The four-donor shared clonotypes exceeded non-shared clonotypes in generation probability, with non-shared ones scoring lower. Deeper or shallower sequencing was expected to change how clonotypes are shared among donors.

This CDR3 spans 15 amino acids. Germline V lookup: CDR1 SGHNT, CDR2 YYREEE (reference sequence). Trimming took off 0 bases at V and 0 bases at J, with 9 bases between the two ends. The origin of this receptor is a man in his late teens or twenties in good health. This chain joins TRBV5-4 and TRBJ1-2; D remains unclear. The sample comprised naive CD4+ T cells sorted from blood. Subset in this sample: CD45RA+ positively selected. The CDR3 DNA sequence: TGTGCCAGCAGCTTGGATTTGCAGACTAACTATGGCTACACCTTC. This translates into CASSLDLQTNYGYTF.